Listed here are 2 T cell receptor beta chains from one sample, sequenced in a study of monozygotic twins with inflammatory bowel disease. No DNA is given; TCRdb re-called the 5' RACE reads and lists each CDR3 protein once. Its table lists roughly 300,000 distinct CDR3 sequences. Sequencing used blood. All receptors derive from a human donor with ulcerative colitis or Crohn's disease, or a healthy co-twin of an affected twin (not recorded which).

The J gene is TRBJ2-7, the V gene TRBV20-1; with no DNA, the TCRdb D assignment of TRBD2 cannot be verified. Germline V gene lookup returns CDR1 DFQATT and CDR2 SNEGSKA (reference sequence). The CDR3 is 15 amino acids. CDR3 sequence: CSAPRAGGLSYEQYF.

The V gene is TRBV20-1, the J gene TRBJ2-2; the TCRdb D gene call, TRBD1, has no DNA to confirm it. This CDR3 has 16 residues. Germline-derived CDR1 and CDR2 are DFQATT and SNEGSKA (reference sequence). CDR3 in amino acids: CSASLGGVSRTGELFF.